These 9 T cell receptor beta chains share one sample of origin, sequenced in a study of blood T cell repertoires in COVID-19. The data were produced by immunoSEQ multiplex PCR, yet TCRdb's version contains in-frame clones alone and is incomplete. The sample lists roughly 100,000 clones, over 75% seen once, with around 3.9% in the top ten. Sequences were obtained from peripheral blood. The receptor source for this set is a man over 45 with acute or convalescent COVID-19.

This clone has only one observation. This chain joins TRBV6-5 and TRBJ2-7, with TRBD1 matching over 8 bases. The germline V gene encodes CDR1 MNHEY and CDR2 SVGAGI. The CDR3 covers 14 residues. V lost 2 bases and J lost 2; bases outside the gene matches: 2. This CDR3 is CASSYQGQAYEQYF. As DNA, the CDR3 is TGTGCCAGCAGTTACCAGGGACAGGCCTACGAGCAGTACTTC.

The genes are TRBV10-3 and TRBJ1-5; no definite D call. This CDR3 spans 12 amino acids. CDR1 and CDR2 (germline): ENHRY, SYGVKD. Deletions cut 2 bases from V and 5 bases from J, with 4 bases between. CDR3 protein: CAISEPYQPQHF. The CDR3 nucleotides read TGTGCCATCAGTGAGCCGTATCAGCCCCAGCATTTT.

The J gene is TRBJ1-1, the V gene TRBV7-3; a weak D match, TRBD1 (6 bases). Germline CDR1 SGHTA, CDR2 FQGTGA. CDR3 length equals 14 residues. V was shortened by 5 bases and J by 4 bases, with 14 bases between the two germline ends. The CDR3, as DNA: TGTGCCAGCAGCCCGCAGGGGTCGGGCACTGAAGCTTTCTTT. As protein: CASSPQGSGTEAFF. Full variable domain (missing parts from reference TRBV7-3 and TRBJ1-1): GAGVSQTPSNKVTEKGKYVELRCDPISGHTALYWYRQSLGQGPEFLIYFQGTGAADDSGLPNDRFFAVRPEGSVSTLKIQRTERGDSAVYLCASSPQGSGTEAFFGQGTRLTVV.

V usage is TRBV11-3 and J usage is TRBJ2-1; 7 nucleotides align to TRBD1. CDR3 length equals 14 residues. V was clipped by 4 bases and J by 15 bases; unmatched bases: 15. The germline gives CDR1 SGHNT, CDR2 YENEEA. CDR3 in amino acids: CASSSTGSVAAPFF. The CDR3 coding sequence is TGTGCCAGCAGCTCGACAGGGTCGGTGGCCGCCCCGTTCTTC. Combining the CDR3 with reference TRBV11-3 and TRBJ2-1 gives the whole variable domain EAGVVQSPRYKIIEKKQPVAFWCNPISGHNTLYWYLQNLGQGPELLIRYENEEAVDDSQLPKDRFSAERLKGVDSTLKIQPAELGDSAVYLCASSSTGSVAAPFFGPGTRLTVL.

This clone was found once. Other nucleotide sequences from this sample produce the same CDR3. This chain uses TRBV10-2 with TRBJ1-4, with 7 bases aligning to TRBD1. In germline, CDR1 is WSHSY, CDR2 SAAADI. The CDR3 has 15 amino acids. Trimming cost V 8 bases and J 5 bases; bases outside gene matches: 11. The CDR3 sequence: CASGGVRGTNEKLFF. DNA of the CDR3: TGCGCCAGCGGAGGGGTCAGGGGGACCAATGAAAAACTGTTTTTT.

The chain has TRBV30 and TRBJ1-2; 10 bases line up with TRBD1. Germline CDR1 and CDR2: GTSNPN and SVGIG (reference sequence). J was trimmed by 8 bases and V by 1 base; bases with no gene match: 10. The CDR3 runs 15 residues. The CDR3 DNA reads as TGTGCCTGGAGTGCCTCCGAGACAGGGGGCGGCGGCTACACCTTC. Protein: CAWSASETGGGGYTF.

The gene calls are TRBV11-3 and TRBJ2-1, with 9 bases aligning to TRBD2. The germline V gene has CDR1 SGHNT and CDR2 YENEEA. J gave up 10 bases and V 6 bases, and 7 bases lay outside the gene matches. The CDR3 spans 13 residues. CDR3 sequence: CASRLAGPEEQFF. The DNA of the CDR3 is TGTGCCAGCAGGCTAGCGGGGCCCGAAGAGCAGTTCTTC.

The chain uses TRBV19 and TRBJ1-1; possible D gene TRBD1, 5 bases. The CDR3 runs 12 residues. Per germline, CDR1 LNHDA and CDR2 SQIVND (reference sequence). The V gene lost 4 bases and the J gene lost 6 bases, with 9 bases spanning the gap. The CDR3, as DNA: TGTGCCAGTAGTACCAGGGAGGCTGAAGCTTTCTTT. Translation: CASSTREAEAFF.

As DNA, the CDR3 is TGCGCCAGCAGCCATCAGGGCGGGAGAACAGATACGCAGTATTTT. As protein: CASSHQGGRTDTQYF. This chain links TRBV4-1 with TRBJ2-3; 7 positions match TRBD2. Per germline, CDR1 MGHRA and CDR2 YSYEKL. V trimming: 3 bases; J trimming: 3 bases; junction bases outside the gene matches: 6. CDR3 size: 15 residues.